The 13 T cell receptor beta chains reported below all come from one sample, sequenced in a study of blood T cell repertoires in COVID-19. TCRdb keeps only in-frame clones here, not all; method: immunoSEQ multiplex PCR. The sample carries about 300,000 clones, roughly 89% recorded once. The specimen was PBMCs or T cells enriched from blood (not recorded which). These receptors all come from a woman in her forties or fifties who had been exposed to COVID-19.

The J gene is TRBJ1-2, the V gene TRBV19; tentatively, D is TRBD1 (5 bases). V lost 8 bases, J lost 2 bases, and 18 bases lay in between. The CDR3 is 15 amino acids. CDR1 and CDR2 (germline): LNHDA, SQIVND (reference sequence). The CDR3 loop reads CASSVDFSGNYGYTF. In nucleotides, the CDR3 is TGTGCCAGTTCCGTCGACTTTTCAGGGAACTATGGCTACACCTTC.

This chain uses TRBV5-5 with TRBJ1-5; 9 bases match TRBD1. The germline V gene has CDR1 SGHKS and CDR2 YYEKEE (reference sequence). Germline trimming cut 4 bases from V and 1 base from J; bases unmatched to any gene: 9. This CDR3 is 17 amino acids long. CDR3 sequence reads: CASSPSPGQGSNQPQHF. DNA for the CDR3: TGTGCCAGCAGCCCCTCTCCGGGACAGGGAAGCAATCAGCCCCAGCATTTT.

A few counts support this clone. The CDR3 bases are TGTGCCATCAGTGGAGGGCGGGATCAGCCCCAGCATTTT. Protein product: CAISGGRDQPQHF. The chain employs TRBV10-3 and TRBJ1-5, with unresolved D. V lost 4 bases to trimming and J lost 5 bases, with 9 bases between them. Germline V gives CDR1 ENHRY, CDR2 SYGVKD. This CDR3 spans 13 amino acids.

The chain uses TRBV11-2 and TRBJ2-7; D uncertain. The germline CDR1 and CDR2 sequences are SGHAT and FQNNGV. V lost 5 bases and J 2 bases, leaving 16 bases between the germline ends. The CDR3 has 15 amino acids. The CDR3 DNA sequence: TGTGCCAGCAGCCTCTCCAGACACCCGACCTACGAGCAGTACTTC. Amino acid sequence: CASSLSRHPTYEQYF.

The chain is built from TRBV6-5 and TRBJ1-2; D possibly corresponds to TRBD1 (5 bases). The V end lost 6 bases, the J end lost 3 bases, and 14 bases lay between the germline ends. In germline, CDR1 is MNHEY, CDR2 SVGAGI. The CDR3 has 14 amino acids. The CDR3 nucleotides read TGTGCCAGCAGCCCAGGGCCTTGGGACTATGGCTACACCTTC. This encodes CASSPGPWDYGYTF.

The chain combines TRBV4-2 with TRBJ1-5, with a tentative D call TRBD1 (6 bases). The CDR3 is 15 residues long. The germline gives CDR1 LGHNA, CDR2 YNFKEQ. The V gene lost 1 base and the J gene lost 4 bases, with 11 bases spanning the gap. The CDR3 DNA is TGTGCCAGCAGCCAAGTGGGGGCAGAAAATCAGCCCCAGCATTTT. This translates into CASSQVGAENQPQHF.

V usage is TRBV18 and J usage is TRBJ1-1; TRBD1 matches at 8 bases. Germline assignment: CDR1 KGHSH and CDR2 LQKENI. J gave up 2 bases and V 2 bases, and 7 bases lay outside the gene matches. The CDR3 covers 16 residues. The CDR3 nucleotides are TGTGCCAGCTCACCAAAGCGGACAGGGACCAACACTGAAGCTTTCTTT. This translates into CASSPKRTGTNTEAFF.

The rearrangement joins TRBV6-5 to TRBJ2-1; 7 bases are a match to TRBD1. With V trimmed by 6 bases and J by 8 bases, 10 bases remained unmatched. CDR3 length: 14 amino acids. CDR1 MNHEY and CDR2 SVGAGI come from the germline V gene. The CDR3 reads CASSGQANGHEQFF. In nucleotides, the CDR3 is TGTGCCAGCAGCGGACAGGCGAACGGTCATGAGCAGTTCTTC.

In its sample, this clone was seen once. The chain couples TRBV5-1 to TRBJ1-4; D not certain. From germline, CDR1 is SGHRS and CDR2 YFSETQ. The V end was cut by 2 bases, the J end by 8 bases, with 13 bases between. CDR3 length: 14 residues. CDR3 sequence: CASSLGSRREKLFF. The DNA of the CDR3 is TGCGCCAGCAGCTTAGGCAGTAGGAGGGAAAAACTGTTTTTT.

The table lists this clone with a count of one. The chain employs TRBV27 and TRBJ1-1; TRBD1 matches 9 bases. The CDR3 runs 15 residues. The V gene's germline CDR1 is MNHEY and CDR2 SMNVEV (reference sequence). The J segment lost 4 bases and the V segment lost 2 bases, leaving 5 bases of the junction unmatched. As DNA, the CDR3 is TGTGCCAGCAGTTTAAACAGGGGGCCGATCACTGAAGCTTTCTTT. Protein sequence: CASSLNRGPITEAFF.

The V and J genes are TRBV9 and TRBJ2-5, with 13 nucleotides matching TRBD2. Unmatched junction bases numbered 11, after V lost 3 bases and J lost 9 bases. The CDR3 contains 16 residues. The germline CDR1 and CDR2 sequences are SGDLS and YYNGEE. The DNA for the CDR3 is TGTGCCAGCAGCGAGGGGACTAGCGGGGCCCCAGGGGCCCAGTACTTC. Amino acids: CASSEGTSGAPGAQYF.

V gene TRBV2 combines with J gene TRBJ1-4; tentative D call: TRBD1 (6 bases). The V and J ends lost 5 bases and 10 bases respectively, with 20 bases between them. The CDR3 is made up of 15 amino acids. From germline, CDR1 is SNHLY and CDR2 FYNNEI. CDR3 nucleotides: TGTGCCAGCAGTCCCAATGGGGGACAATATGGAAAACTGTTTTTT. The encoded protein is CASSPNGGQYGKLFF. The variable domain in full, completed from reference TRBV2 and TRBJ1-4, reads EPEVTQTPSHQVTQMGQEVILRCVPISNHLYFYWYRQILGQKVEFLVSFYNNEISEKSEIFDDQFSVERPDGSNFTLKIRSTKLEDSAMYFCASSPNGGQYGKLFFGSGTQLSVL.

The V call is TRBV28, the J call TRBJ1-1, with 9 bases aligning to TRBD1. The length of the CDR3 is 14 residues. Germline CDR1 MDHEN, CDR2 SYDVKM. Trimming cost V 7 bases and J 7 bases; bases outside gene matches: 10. The CDR3 DNA reads TGTGCCAGCACCGAGACCGGGACAGGGTTTGAAGCTTTCTTT. It codes for CASTETGTGFEAFF.